A selection of T cell receptor beta chains follows, all from one sample in a study of CD8 T cells in ankylosing spondylitis. MiXCR, run by TCRdb on the 5' RACE reads, gives a single entry per CDR3 protein. Of more than 110,000 distinct CDR3 sequences in the sample, 6.5% to 8.5% were seen once. The source material was synovial fluid, either unsorted or a sorted T cell fraction (not recorded which). The receptors here all came from a male donor with ankylosing spondylitis. Both conserved end residues are part of each CDR3. A D gene is named only where the DNA matches it firmly. The size entry is marked missing in some rows and otherwise reads once, few, many or a size class.

size: .
J: TRBJ1-5
D: TRBD1
V: TRBV2
CDR3: CASRDRGNQPQHF
DNA: TGTGCCAGCAGGGACAGGGGCAATCAGCCCCAGCATTTT

size: many
J: TRBJ2-1
D: .
V: TRBV6-1
CDR3: CASGMMERSEQFF
DNA: TGTGCCAGCGGGATGATGGAGCGGAGTGAGCAGTTCTTC

size: .
J: TRBJ2-2
D: TRBD1
V: TRBV28
CDR3: CASRGDRAVGELFF
DNA: TGTGCCAGCAGGGGAGACAGGGCGGTCGGGGAGCTGTTTTTT

size: many
J: TRBJ2-1
D: .
V: TRBV20-1
CDR3: CSARIRGTQNEQFF
DNA: TGCAGTGCTAGGATACGGGGTACTCAGAATGAGCAGTTCTTC

size: .
J: TRBJ1-1
D: .
V: TRBV20-1
CDR3: CSARVWGARRLAFF
DNA: TGCAGTGCTAGGGTCTGGGGGGCCCGGAGGTTAGCTTTCTTT

size: .
J: TRBJ2-5
D: TRBD1
V: TRBV18
CDR3: CASSPPGGRETQYF
DNA: TGTGCCAGCTCACCGCCAGGGGGCCGAGAGACCCAGTACTTC

size: many
J: TRBJ2-2
D: .
V: TRBV20-1
CDR3: CSARDGLTPGELFF
DNA: TGCAGTGCTAGAGATGGACTGACGCCCGGGGAGCTGTTTTTT

size: .
J: TRBJ2-1
D: TRBD1
V: TRBV5-4
CDR3: CASSLIQGAPNEQFF
DNA: TGTGCCAGCAGCTTGATACAGGGGGCCCCCAATGAGCAGTTCTTC

size: many
J: TRBJ2-1
D: TRBD1
V: TRBV28
CDR3: CASTPLGQVDNEQFF
DNA: TGTGCCAGCACCCCCCTCGGACAGGTTGACAATGAGCAGTTCTTC

size: many
J: TRBJ2-7
D: .
V: TRBV10-3
CDR3: CASRDNPLSYEQYF
DNA: TGTGCCTCCCGGGACAACCCTCTCTCCTACGAGCAGTACTTC